A single T cell receptor (beta chain) is shown here with its context. Assay: immunoSEQ multiplex PCR; the TCRdb copy retains only in-frame clones and omits some. The table has more than 350,000 clones, more than 70% seen once. This sample was taken from a study of blood T cell repertoires in COVID-19. Looking at the study overall: The study drew acute and convalescent COVID-19 samples from the United States, Italy and Spain. PBMCs, B-cell-depleted T cells, or T cells provided the cDNA or gDNA that made up the material.

The CDR3 is 14 amino acids. CDR1 and CDR2 (germline): WNHNN, SYGVQD (reference sequence). J was trimmed by 7 bases and V by 10 bases; bases with no gene match: 9. This receptor was obtained from a woman between 18 and 30 years old who had been exposed to COVID-19. The sample consisted of PBMCs or T cells enriched from blood (not recorded which). The J gene is TRBJ1-6, the V gene TRBV10-1; 8 nucleotides agree with TRBD1. The CDR3 loop is CANFRGPGNSPLHF. The CDR3 DNA sequence: TGCGCCAACTTCAGGGGGCCCGGGAATTCACCCCTCCACTTT.